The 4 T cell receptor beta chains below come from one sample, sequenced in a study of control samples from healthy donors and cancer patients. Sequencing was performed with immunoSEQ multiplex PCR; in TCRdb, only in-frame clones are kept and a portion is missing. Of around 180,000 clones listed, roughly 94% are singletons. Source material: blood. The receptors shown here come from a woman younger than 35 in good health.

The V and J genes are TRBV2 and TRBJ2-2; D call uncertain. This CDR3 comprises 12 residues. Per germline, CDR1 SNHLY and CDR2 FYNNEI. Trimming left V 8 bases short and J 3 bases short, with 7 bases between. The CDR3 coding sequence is TGTGCCAGCTCTACAGACACCGGGGAGCTGTTTTTT. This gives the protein CASSTDTGELFF.

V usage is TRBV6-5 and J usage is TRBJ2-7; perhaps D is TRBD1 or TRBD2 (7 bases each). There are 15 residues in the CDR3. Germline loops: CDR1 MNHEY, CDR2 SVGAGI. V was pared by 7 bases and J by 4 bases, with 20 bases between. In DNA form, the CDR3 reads TGTGCCAGCACCAGGGGGGGGAGGGCCGGGTACGAGCAGTACTTC. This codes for CASTRGGRAGYEQYF.

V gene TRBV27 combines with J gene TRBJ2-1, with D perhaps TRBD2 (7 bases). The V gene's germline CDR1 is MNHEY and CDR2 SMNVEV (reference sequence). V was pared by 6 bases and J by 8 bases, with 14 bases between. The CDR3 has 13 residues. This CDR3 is CASSPPGGHEQFF. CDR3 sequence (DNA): TGTGCCAGCAGCCCCCCCGGGGGGCATGAGCAGTTCTTC.

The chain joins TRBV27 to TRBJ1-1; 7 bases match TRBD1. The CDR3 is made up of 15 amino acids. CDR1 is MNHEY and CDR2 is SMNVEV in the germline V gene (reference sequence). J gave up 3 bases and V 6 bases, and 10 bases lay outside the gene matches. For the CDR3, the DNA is TGTGCCAGCAGACCCTCCGGGACAGTCTACACTGAAGCTTTCTTT. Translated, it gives CASRPSGTVYTEAFF.